This record covers a single TCR beta chain. This sample was included in a study of T-cell memory formation after mild COVID-19. The V end lost 6 bases, the J end lost 4 bases, and 13 bases lay between the germline ends. This CDR3 is 13 amino acids long. TCRdb used MiXCR to reprocess the 5' RACE reads, holding one entry per CDR3 protein. The sample has approximately 410,000 distinct CDR3 sequences, under 25% seen once; the top ten hold around 13%. Material for sequencing was PBMCs or a T cell subset sorted from them (not recorded which). The V call is TRBV12-3 or TRBV12-4, the J call TRBJ2-7; possible D gene TRBD1, 5 bases. This sequence originates from an adult woman who had mild COVID-19 (a few samples of this study predate the infection). Cell type and time point are not known. CDR3 protein: CASRRQSSYEQYF. The CDR3 DNA follows: TGTGCCAGCAGAAGACAGAGCAGTTACGAGCAGTACTTC.